This entry lists 20 T cell receptor beta chains sequenced from one sample in a study of blood T cell repertoires in COVID-19. Here immunoSEQ multiplex PCR was the method, and the copy in TCRdb shows in-frame clones only, minus some. The sample lists fewer than 150,000 clones; 82% were seen once. Sequences were obtained from peripheral blood. The source of these receptors is a woman older than 75 with acute or convalescent COVID-19.

V and J are TRBV19 and TRBJ1-6; TRBD1 is a possible D gene (5 bases). With 4 bases removed from V and 10 bases from J, the gap between germline ends came to 14 bases. Germline V lookup: CDR1 LNHDA, CDR2 SQIVND (reference sequence). CDR3 size: 14 residues. This chain's CDR3 is CASSRGEEGSPLHF. In DNA form, the CDR3 reads TGTGCCAGTAGTAGAGGGGAGGAGGGATCACCCCTCCACTTT.

The rearrangement uses TRBV27 and TRBJ1-6; 8 nucleotides match TRBD1. CDR1 MNHEY and CDR2 SMNVEV come from the germline V gene (reference sequence). The CDR3 runs to 18 residues. V lost 5 bases, J lost 1 base, and 10 bases stayed unmatched. The CDR3 sequence: CASSHRQGLGSYNSPLHF. In DNA form, the CDR3 reads TGTGCCAGCAGTCACCGACAGGGGCTAGGGTCCTATAATTCACCCCTCCACTTT.

This clone appeared a single time. The V call is TRBV28, the J call TRBJ2-7, with D possibly being TRBD1 (5 bases). Germline values: CDR1 MDHEN, CDR2 SYDVKM. Between the trimmed V and J ends, which lost 3 bases and 3 bases, there was a span of 9 bases. The CDR3 loop spans 13 amino acids. The CDR3, as DNA: TGTGCCAGCAGTTTCGCAGGGCTCTACGAGCAGTACTTC. Translating gives CASSFAGLYEQYF.

The chain employs TRBV19 and TRBJ1-4; the D is unclear. The CDR3 spans 15 residues. V shed 6 bases and J shed 0 bases, with 11 bases lying between them. The germline V gene has CDR1 LNHDA and CDR2 SQIVND (reference sequence). CDR3 sequence (DNA): TGTGCCAGTAGCCCGCAGGCCGCAACTAATGAAAAACTGTTTTTT. Amino acids: CASSPQAATNEKLFF.

V gene TRBV15 combines with J gene TRBJ2-3; TRBD1 is a possible D gene (6 bases). CDR3 size: 16 residues. The germline V gene encodes CDR1 LNHNV and CDR2 YYDKDF (reference sequence). Trimming took off 4 bases at V and 4 bases at J, with 18 bases between the two ends. DNA of the CDR3: TGTGCCACCAGCACCCGTACAGGGTTTTTCGCAGATACGCAGTATTTT. Protein sequence: CATSTRTGFFADTQYF.

The V and J genes are TRBV11-2 and TRBJ2-2; 10 nucleotides match TRBD1. CDR3 size: 16 residues. Unmatched junction bases numbered 8, after V lost 3 bases and J lost 7 bases. The germline gives CDR1 SGHAT, CDR2 FQNNGV. The CDR3 DNA is TGTGCCAGCAGCTTTACGTTGGGACAGGGGTTCGGGGAGCTGTTTTTT. Translated, it gives CASSFTLGQGFGELFF.

The count of this clone is one. J is TRBJ1-5 and V is TRBV19; D remains unclear. Per the germline V gene, CDR1 is LNHDA and CDR2 is SQIVND (reference sequence). The V end was cut by 7 bases, the J end by 5 bases, with 15 bases between. The CDR3 is 14 residues long. The CDR3: CASNLNGRDQPQHF. CDR3 bases: TGTGCCAGTAACTTAAATGGGCGAGATCAGCCCCAGCATTTT.

This chain uses TRBV4-2 with TRBJ1-1, with a weak D call TRBD1 (5 bases). The length of the CDR3 is 14 residues. Germline CDR1 reads LGHNA; CDR2 reads YNFKEQ. With 1 base removed from V and 3 bases from J, the gap between germline ends came to 9 bases. CDR3 in amino acids: CASSQVEGDTEAFF. For the CDR3, the DNA is TGTGCCAGCAGCCAAGTCGAAGGGGACACTGAAGCTTTCTTT.

This chain joins TRBV19 and TRBJ2-7; 14 bases map to TRBD2. J lost 7 bases, V lost 8 bases, and 13 bases had no gene match. Germline CDR1 LNHDA, CDR2 SQIVND (reference sequence). The length of the CDR3 is 16 residues. CDR3 sequence reads: CASATSGRAGRREQYF. CDR3 bases: TGTGCCAGTGCGACTAGCGGGAGGGCAGGGCGTCGGGAGCAGTACTTC.

The chain recombines TRBV4-2 with TRBJ1-4, with D hard to call. Germline V gives CDR1 LGHNA, CDR2 YNFKEQ. Trimming took off 1 base at V and 5 bases at J, with 8 bases between the two ends. The CDR3 consists of 14 residues. CDR3: CASSQGASNEKLFF. Written as DNA, the CDR3 is TGTGCCAGCAGCCAAGGGGCTTCGAATGAAAAACTGTTTTTT.

The chain couples TRBV28 to TRBJ1-5; maybe TRBD1 (5 bases). The ends were cut back, 6 bases at V and 5 bases at J, with 17 bases in the middle. The V gene's germline CDR1 is MDHEN and CDR2 SYDVKM. This CDR3 has 15 amino acids. The CDR3 spells CASSWGGIPDQPQHF. As DNA, the CDR3 is TGTGCCAGCAGCTGGGGGGGGATCCCGGATCAGCCCCAGCATTTT.

The chain joins TRBV5-1 to TRBJ2-7, with no clear D. V was shortened by 4 bases and J by 6 bases, with 14 bases between the two germline ends. Germline loops: CDR1 SGHRS, CDR2 YFSETQ. The CDR3 runs 13 residues. The CDR3 coding sequence is TGCGCCAGCAGCCCAATATCAACGGGCGAGCAGTACTTC. Amino acids: CASSPISTGEQYF. Full variable domain (rest looked up from reference TRBV5-1 and TRBJ2-7): KAGVTQTPRYLIKTRGQQVTLSCSPISGHRSVSWYQQTPGQGLQFLFEYFSETQRNKGNFPGRFSGRQFSNSRSEMNVSTLELGDSALYLCASSPISTGEQYFGPGTRLTVT.

The CDR3 nucleotides are TGTGCCAGCCTCCCGGGACTTACTGGAAACACCATATATTTT. Amino acids: CASLPGLTGNTIYF. The rearrangement joins TRBV6-6 to TRBJ1-3; D may be TRBD1 (5 bases). V shed 8 bases and J shed 2 bases, with 13 bases lying between them. Germline CDR1 MNHNY, CDR2 SVGAGI (reference sequence). The CDR3 runs 14 residues.

The chain couples TRBV10-3 to TRBJ1-1, with 8 bases identical to TRBD1. Looked up from germline, CDR1 is ENHRY and CDR2 is SYGVKD. V shed 4 bases and J 6 bases; nucleotides not matched to a gene: 7. CDR3 size: 14 residues. The CDR3 sequence: CAISAMGQVSEAFF. In DNA form, the CDR3 reads TGTGCCATCAGTGCCATGGGACAGGTATCTGAAGCTTTCTTT.

The chain combines TRBV9 with TRBJ2-7, with TRBD1 identical over 8 bases. The trim removed 0 bases at V and 3 bases at J, leaving 5 bases unmatched. CDR3 length equals 15 residues. Germline V lookup: CDR1 SGDLS, CDR2 YYNGEE. The CDR3 DNA follows: TGTGCCAGCAGCGTAGGGCAGGGGGCGTTCTACGAGCAGTACTTC. The encoded protein is CASSVGQGAFYEQYF.

V usage is TRBV2 and J usage is TRBJ2-2, with 10 positions matching TRBD1. Germline CDR1 SNHLY, CDR2 FYNNEI. V shed 6 bases and J 4 bases; nucleotides not matched to a gene: 5. The CDR3 has 15 residues. The CDR3 DNA reads TGTGCCAGCAGAGACGACAGGGGGCGCACCGGGGAGCTGTTTTTT. Amino acids: CASRDDRGRTGELFF.

This rearrangement joins TRBV14 to TRBJ1-6, with D unclear. The ends were cut back, 0 bases at V and 9 bases at J, with 18 bases in the middle. Germline CDR1 is SGHDN and CDR2 is FVKESK. This CDR3 has 17 residues. The CDR3 nucleotides read TGTGCCAGCAGCCAAGATATCCTCACGCAGGTGCGTTCACCCCTCCACTTT. This codes for CASSQDILTQVRSPLHF.

V gene TRBV5-1 combines with J gene TRBJ2-2, with 13 nucleotides matching TRBD2. This CDR3 contains 16 residues. The germline CDR1 and CDR2 sequences are SGHRS and YFSETQ. The V and J ends lost 4 bases and 3 bases, in that order; junction bases with no gene match: 3. The CDR3 DNA follows: TGCGCCAGCAGCCTCACTAGCGGGAGGGACACCGGGGAGCTGTTTTTT. Encoded protein: CASSLTSGRDTGELFF.

CDR3 sequence (DNA): TGCGCCAGCAGCTTGGGGAGGATGCCTTCTAGAGAGACCCAGTACTTC. This codes for CASSLGRMPSRETQYF. The V and J genes are TRBV5-1 and TRBJ2-5, with a possible D match to TRBD2 (5 bases). Germline V CDR1 and CDR2: SGHRS, YFSETQ. The CDR3 runs to 16 residues. Deletions cut 0 bases from V and 4 bases from J, with 16 bases between.

The chain carries TRBV6-5 and TRBJ2-2; D ambiguous. V was trimmed by 4 bases and J by 4 bases, leaving 7 bases between them. The germline V gene encodes CDR1 MNHEY and CDR2 SVGAGI. CDR3 length: 13 amino acids. The CDR3 loop is CASSSQATGELFF. DNA for the CDR3: TGTGCCAGCAGTTCTCAGGCCACCGGGGAGCTGTTTTTT.